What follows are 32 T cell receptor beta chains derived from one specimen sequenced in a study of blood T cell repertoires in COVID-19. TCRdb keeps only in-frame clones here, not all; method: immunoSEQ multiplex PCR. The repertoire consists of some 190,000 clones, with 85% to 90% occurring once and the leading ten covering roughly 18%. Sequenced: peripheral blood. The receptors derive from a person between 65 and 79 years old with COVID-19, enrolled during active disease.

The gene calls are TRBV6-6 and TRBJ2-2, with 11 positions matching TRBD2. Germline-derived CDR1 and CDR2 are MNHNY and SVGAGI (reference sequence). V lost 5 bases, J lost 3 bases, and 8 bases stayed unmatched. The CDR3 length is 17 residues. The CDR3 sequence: CASSRRGTSGHTGELFF. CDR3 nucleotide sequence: TGTGCCAGCAGTCGCCGCGGGACTAGCGGTCACACCGGGGAGCTGTTTTTT.

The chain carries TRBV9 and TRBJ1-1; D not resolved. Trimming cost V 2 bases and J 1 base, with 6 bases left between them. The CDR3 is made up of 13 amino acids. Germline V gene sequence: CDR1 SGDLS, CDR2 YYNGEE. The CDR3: CASSVGENTEAFF. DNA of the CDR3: TGTGCCAGCAGCGTCGGGGAGAACACTGAAGCTTTCTTT.

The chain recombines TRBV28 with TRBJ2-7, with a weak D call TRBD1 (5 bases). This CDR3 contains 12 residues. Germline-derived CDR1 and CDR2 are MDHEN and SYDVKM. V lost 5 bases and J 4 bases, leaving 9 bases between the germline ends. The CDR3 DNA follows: TGTGCCAGCAGTATTACAGGATACGAGCAGTACTTC. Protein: CASSITGYEQYF.

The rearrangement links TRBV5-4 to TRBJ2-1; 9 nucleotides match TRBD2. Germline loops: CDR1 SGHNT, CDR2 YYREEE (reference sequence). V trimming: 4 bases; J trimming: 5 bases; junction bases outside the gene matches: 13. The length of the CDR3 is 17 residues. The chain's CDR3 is CASSLVGGLAGNNEQFF. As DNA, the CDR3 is TGTGCCAGCAGCCTGGTGGGGGGTCTAGCGGGAAACAATGAGCAGTTCTTC.

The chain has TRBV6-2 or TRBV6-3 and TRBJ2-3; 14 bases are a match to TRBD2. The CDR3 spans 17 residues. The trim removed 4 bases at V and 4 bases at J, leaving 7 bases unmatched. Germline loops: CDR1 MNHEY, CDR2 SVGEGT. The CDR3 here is CASSSGTSGRKADTQYF. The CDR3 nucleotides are TGTGCCAGCAGTTCCGGGACTAGCGGGAGAAAGGCAGATACGCAGTATTTT.

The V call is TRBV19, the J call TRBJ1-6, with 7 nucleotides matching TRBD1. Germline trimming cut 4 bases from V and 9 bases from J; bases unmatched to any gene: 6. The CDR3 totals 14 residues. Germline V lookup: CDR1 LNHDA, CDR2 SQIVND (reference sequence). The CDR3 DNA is TGTGCCAGTAGTACAGGGGGTGACAGTTCACCCCTCCACTTT. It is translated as CASSTGGDSSPLHF. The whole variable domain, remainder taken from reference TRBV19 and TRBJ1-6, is DGGITQSPKYLFRKEGQNVTLSCEQNLNHDAMYWYRQDPGQGLRLIYYSQIVNDFQKGDIAEGYSVSREKKESFPLTVTSAQKNPTAFYLCASSTGGDSSPLHFGNGTRLTVT.

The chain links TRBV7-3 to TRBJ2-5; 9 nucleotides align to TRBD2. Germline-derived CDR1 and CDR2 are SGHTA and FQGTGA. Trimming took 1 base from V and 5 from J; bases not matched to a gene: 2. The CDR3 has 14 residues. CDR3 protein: CASSLMAGGETQYF. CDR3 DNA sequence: TGTGCCAGCAGCTTAATGGCGGGAGGGGAGACCCAGTACTTC. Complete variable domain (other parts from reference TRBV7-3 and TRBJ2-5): GAGVSQTPSNKVTEKGKYVELRCDPISGHTALYWYRQSLGQGPEFLIYFQGTGAADDSGLPNDRFFAVRPEGSVSTLKIQRTERGDSAVYLCASSLMAGGETQYFGPGTRLLVL.

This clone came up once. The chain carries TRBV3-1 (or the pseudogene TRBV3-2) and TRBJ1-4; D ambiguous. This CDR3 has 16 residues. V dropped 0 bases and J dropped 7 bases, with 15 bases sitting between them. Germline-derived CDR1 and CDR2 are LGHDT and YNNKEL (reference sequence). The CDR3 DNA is TGTGCCAGCAGCCAAGATCCGACCTGGGAGGGTGAAAAACTGTTTTTT. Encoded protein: CASSQDPTWEGEKLFF.

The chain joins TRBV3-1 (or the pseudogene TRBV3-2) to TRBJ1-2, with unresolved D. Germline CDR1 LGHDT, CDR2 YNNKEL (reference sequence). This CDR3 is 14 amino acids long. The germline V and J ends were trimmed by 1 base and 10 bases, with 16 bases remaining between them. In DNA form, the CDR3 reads TGTGCCAGCAGCCAAGCGGCGGGCCGCGCATTCTACACCTTC. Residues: CASSQAAGRAFYTF.

The CDR3 nucleotides are TGTGCCAGCTCTAGGGACAGGAGCACAGATACGCAGTATTTT. Its translation is CASSRDRSTDTQYF. This chain connects TRBV18 to TRBJ2-3, with TRBD1 matching over 8 bases. J gave up 0 bases and V 6 bases, and 2 bases lay outside the gene matches. There are 14 residues in the CDR3. CDR1 and CDR2 (germline): KGHSH, LQKENI.

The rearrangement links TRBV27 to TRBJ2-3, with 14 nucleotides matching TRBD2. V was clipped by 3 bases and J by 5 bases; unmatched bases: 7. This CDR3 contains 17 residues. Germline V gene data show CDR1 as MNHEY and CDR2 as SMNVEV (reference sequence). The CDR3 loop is CASSFSPGLAGGDTQYF. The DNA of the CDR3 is TGTGCCAGCAGTTTTTCCCCCGGACTAGCGGGAGGAGATACGCAGTATTTT.

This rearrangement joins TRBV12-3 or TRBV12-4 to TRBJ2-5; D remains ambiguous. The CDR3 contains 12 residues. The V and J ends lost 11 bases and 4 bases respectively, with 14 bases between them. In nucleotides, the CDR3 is TGTGCCCACCCGCCGGAGCGAGAGACCCAGTACTTC. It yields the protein CAHPPERETQYF.

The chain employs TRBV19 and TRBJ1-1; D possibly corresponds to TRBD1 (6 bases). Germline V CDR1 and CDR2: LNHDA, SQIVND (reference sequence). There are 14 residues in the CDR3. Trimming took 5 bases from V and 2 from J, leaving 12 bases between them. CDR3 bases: TGTGCCAGTAGTCCGAGACAGGCCAACACTGAAGCTTTCTTT. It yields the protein CASSPRQANTEAFF.

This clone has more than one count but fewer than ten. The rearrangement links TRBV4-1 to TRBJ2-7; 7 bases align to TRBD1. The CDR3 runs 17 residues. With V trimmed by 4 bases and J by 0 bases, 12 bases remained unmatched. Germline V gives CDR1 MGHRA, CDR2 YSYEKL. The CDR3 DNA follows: TGCGCCAGCAGCCCACGTAGGGACAGCGAAACCTCCTACGAGCAGTACTTC. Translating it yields CASSPRRDSETSYEQYF.

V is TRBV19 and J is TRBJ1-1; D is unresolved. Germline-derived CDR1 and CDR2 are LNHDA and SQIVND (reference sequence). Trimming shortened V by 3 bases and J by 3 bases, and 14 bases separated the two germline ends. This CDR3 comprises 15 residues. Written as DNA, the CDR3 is TGTGCCAGTAGTATCGTCGGGATAGGGCACACTGAAGCTTTCTTT. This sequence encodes CASSIVGIGHTEAFF. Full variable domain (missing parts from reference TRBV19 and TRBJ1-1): DGGITQSPKYLFRKEGQNVTLSCEQNLNHDAMYWYRQDPGQGLRLIYYSQIVNDFQKGDIAEGYSVSREKKESFPLTVTSAQKNPTAFYLCASSIVGIGHTEAFFGQGTRLTVV.

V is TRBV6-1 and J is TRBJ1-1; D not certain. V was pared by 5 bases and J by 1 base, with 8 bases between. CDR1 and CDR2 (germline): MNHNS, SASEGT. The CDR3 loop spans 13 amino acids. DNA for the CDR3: TGTGCCAGCAGTCCGTACTCGAACACTGAAGCTTTCTTT. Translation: CASSPYSNTEAFF.

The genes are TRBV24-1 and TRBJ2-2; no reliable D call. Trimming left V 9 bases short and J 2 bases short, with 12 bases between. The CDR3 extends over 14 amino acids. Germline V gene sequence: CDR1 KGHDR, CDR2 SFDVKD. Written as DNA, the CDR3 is TGTGCCACCGCTGGCCCAACCAACACCGGGGAGCTGTTTTTT. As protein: CATAGPTNTGELFF.

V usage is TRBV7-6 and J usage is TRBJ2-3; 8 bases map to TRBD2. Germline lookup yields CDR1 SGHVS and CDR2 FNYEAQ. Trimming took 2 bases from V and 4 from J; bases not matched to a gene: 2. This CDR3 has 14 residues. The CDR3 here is CASSLSGGADTQYF. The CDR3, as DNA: TGTGCCAGCAGCTTATCCGGGGGGGCAGATACGCAGTATTTT.

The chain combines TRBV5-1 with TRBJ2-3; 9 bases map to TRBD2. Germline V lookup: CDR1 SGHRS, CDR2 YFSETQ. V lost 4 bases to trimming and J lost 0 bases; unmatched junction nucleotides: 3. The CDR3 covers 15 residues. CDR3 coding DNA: TGCGCCAGCAGCGAGGGACTAGCTAGCACAGATACGCAGTATTTT. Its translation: CASSEGLASTDTQYF.

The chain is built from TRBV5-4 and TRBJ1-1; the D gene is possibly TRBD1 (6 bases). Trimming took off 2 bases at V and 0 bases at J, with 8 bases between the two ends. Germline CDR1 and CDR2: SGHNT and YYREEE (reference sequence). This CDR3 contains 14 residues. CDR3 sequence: CASSLTGLNTEAFF. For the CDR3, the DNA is TGTGCCAGCAGCTTAACAGGGTTGAACACTGAAGCTTTCTTT.

The CDR3 nucleotides read TGTGCCAGCAGCTTGACCCTACAAGAGACCCAGTACTTC. This sequence encodes CASSLTLQETQYF. The chain employs TRBV5-6 and TRBJ2-5; D ambiguous. Germline values: CDR1 SGHDT, CDR2 YYEEEE. The CDR3 runs to 13 residues. Trimming stripped 1 base from V and 2 bases from J, with 6 bases between.

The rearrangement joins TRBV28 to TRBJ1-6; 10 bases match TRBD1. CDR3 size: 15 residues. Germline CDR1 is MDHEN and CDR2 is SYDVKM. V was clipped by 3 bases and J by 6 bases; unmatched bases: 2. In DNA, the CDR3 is TGTGCCAGCAGTTTGAGGGACAGGGGTAATTCACCCCTCCACTTT. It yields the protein CASSLRDRGNSPLHF. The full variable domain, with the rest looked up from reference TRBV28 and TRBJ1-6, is DVKVTQSSRYLVKRTGEKVFLECVQDMDHENMFWYRQDPGLGLRLIYFSYDVKMKEKGDIPEGYSVSREKKERFSLILESASTNQTSMYLCASSLRDRGNSPLHFGNGTRLTVT.

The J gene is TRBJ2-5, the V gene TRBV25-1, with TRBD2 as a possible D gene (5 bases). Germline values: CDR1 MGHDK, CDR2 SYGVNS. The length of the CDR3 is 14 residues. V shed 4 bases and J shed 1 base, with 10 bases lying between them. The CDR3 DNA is TGTGCCAGCAGTGCCTTCCGGGGCCAAGAGACCCAGTACTTC. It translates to CASSAFRGQETQYF.

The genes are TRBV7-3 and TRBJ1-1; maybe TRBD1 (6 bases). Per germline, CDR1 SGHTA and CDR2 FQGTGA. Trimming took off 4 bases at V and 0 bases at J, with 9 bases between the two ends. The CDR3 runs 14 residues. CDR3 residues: CASSSTGMNTEAFF. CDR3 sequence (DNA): TGTGCCAGCAGCTCGACAGGCATGAACACTGAAGCTTTCTTT.

The CDR3 reads CSVRDRDDSPLHF. CDR3 DNA: TGCAGCGTGAGGGACAGGGATGATTCACCCCTCCACTTT. The chain is built from TRBV29-1 and TRBJ1-6, with 9 bases fitting TRBD1. The V and J ends lost 6 bases and 8 bases, in that order; junction bases with no gene match: 5. The CDR3 length is 13 residues. Germline V gene sequence: CDR1 SQVTM, CDR2 ANQGSEA. The complete variable domain, with remaining parts taken from reference TRBV29-1 and TRBJ1-6, reads SAVISQKPSRDICQRGTSLTIQCQVDSQVTMMFWYRQQPGQSLTLIATANQGSEATYESGFVIDKFPISRPNLTFSTLTVSNMSPEDSSIYLCSVRDRDDSPLHFGNGTRLTVT.

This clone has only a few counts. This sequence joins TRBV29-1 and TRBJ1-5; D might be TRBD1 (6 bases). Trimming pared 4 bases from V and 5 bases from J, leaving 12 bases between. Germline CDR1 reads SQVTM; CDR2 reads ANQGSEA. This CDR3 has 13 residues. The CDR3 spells CSVGQGTDQPQHF. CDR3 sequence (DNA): TGCAGCGTTGGCCAGGGGACGGATCAGCCCCAGCATTTT.

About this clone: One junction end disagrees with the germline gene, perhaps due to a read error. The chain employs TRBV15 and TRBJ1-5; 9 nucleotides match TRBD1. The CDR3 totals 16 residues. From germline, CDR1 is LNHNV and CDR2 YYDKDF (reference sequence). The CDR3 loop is CATSRIQGQGKQPQHF. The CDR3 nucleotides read TGTGCCACCAGCAGAATTCAGGGACAGGGCAAACAGCCCCAGCATTTT.

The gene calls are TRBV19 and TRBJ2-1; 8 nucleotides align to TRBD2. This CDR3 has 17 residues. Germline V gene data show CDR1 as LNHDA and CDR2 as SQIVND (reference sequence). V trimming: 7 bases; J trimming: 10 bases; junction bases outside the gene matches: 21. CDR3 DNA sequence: TGTGCCAGTACCTCCCTCCTCGGGGGCGGGGGGTCAGGGGAGCAGTTCTTC. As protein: CASTSLLGGGGSGEQFF.

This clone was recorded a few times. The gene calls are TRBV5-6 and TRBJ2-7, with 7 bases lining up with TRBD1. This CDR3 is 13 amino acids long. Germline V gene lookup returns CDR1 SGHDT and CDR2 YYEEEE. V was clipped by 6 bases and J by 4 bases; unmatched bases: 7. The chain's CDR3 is CASTKGQQYEQYF. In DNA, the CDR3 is TGTGCCAGCACTAAGGGACAGCAGTACGAGCAGTACTTC.

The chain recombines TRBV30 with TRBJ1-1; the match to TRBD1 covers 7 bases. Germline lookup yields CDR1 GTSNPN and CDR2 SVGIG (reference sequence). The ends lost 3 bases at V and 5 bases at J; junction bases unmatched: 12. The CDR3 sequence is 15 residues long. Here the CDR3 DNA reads TGTGCCTGGAGCCAATGGGACTCCAGGGGGACTGAAGCTTTCTTT. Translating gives CAWSQWDSRGTEAFF.

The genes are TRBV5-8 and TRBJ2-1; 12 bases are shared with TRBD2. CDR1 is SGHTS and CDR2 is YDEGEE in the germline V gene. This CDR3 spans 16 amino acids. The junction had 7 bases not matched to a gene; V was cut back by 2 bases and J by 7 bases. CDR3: CASSLRWTSGTNEQFF. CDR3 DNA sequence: TGTGCCAGCAGCTTACGCTGGACTAGCGGGACGAATGAGCAGTTCTTC.

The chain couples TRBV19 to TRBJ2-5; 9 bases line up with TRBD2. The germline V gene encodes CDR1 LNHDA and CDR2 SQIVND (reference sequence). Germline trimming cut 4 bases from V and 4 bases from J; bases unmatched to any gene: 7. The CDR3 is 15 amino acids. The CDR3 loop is CASSTLAGGAETQYF. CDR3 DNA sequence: TGTGCCAGTAGTACCCTCGCGGGGGGGGCAGAGACCCAGTACTTC.